These T cell receptor beta chains were read from a single sample in a study of cytomegalovirus exposure and HLA in healthy donors. Clones were read by immunoSEQ multiplex PCR, and TCRdb kept only the in-frame ones, dropping some. The sample table includes roughly 220,000 clones. Sequencing was carried out using PBMCs. All receptors derive from a girl aged 2 to 9 in good health and CMV-seropositive. Each CDR3 is given with its conserved first and last residue. The D gene is left open where the match is weak.

CDR3 length	V gene	J gene	D gene	CDR3 DNA	CDR3 protein
15	TRBV6-1	TRBJ1-5	.	TGCGCCAGCAGTGAAGCGAGAGGGCGGAATCAGCCCCAGCATTTT	CASSEARGRNQPQHF
14	TRBV4-1	TRBJ1-1	TRBD1	TGCGCCAGCAGCCATCGTTGGACAGGGGGGGGAGCTTTCTTT	CASSHRWTGGGAFF
14	TRBV29-1	TRBJ2-4	TRBD1	TGCAGCGTTGGGGACAGACTAGCCAAAAACATTCAGTACTTC	CSVGDRLAKNIQYF
12	TRBV19	TRBJ2-7	TRBD2	TGTGCCAGTAGAAGCGGGAGTCTCGAGCAGTACTTC	CASRSGSLEQYF
13	TRBV5-1	TRBJ2-1	.	TGCGCCAGCAGCTTGCGGGGGACGGATGAGCAGTTCTTC	CASSLRGTDEQFF
15	TRBV9	TRBJ2-7	TRBD2	TGTGCCAGCAGCCCTCGGACTAGCCGGGTCCACGAGCAGTACTTC	CASSPRTSRVHEQYF
14	TRBV18	TRBJ1-2	TRBD1	TGTGCCAGCTCACCGCCGGGACAGGATCGTACGGGAACCTTC	CASSPPGQDRTGTF
12	TRBV11-2	TRBJ2-7	.	TGTGCCAGCAGCTCTAACCCCTACGAGCAGTACTTC	CASSSNPYEQYF
14	TRBV4-1	TRBJ2-3	.	TGCGCCAGCAGCCGAAACAGGGGCACAGATACGCAGTATTTT	CASSRNRGTDTQYF
15	TRBV5-1	TRBJ2-7	.	TGCGCCAGCAGCTTGGTAAGGGGTAGGTCCTACGAGCAGTACTTC	CASSLVRGRSYEQYF
16	TRBV6-5	TRBJ2-7	TRBD2	TGTGCCAGCAGTTACGGGTGGCGGGAGGGGGCTTACGAGCAGTACTTC	CASSYGWREGAYEQYF
14	TRBV9	TRBJ2-3	TRBD1	TGTGCCAGCAACCTGAAGGGGGCCCGGGATACGCAGTATTTT	CASNLKGARDTQYF
13	TRBV29-1	TRBJ2-7	.	TGCAGCGTTGTTGCACGGAGCTCCTACGAGCAGTACTTC	CSVVARSSYEQYF
15	TRBV5-5	TRBJ1-4	TRBD1	TGTGCCAGCAGCTTGGCGGGACAGCTCAATGAAAAACTGTTTTTT	CASSLAGQLNEKLFF
16	TRBV5-1	TRBJ2-3	TRBD1	TGCGCCAGCAGCTGGACCGCCGGGACAGGGGCAGATACGCAGTATTTT	CASSWTAGTGADTQYF
12	TRBV19	TRBJ1-2	.	TGTGCCAGTAGTATAACAGACTATGGCTACACCTTC	CASSITDYGYTF
14	TRBV6-1	TRBJ2-2	TRBD1	TGTGCCACTACTAGGGACAGCTGGGACGGGGAGCTGTTTTTT	CATTRDSWDGELFF
13	TRBV5-6	TRBJ2-5	TRBD1	TGTGCCAGCAGAAAAGACAGGGGAGAGACCCAGTACTTC	CASRKDRGETQYF
14	TRBV28	TRBJ1-2	TRBD1	TGTGCCACCTACAATTCACAGGGGACGCGTGGCTACACCTTC	CATYNSQGTRGYTF
14	TRBV9	TRBJ2-7	.	TGTGCCAGCAGCCCCTTCCGGGTCTCCTACGAGCAGTACTTC	CASSPFRVSYEQYF
11	TRBV28	TRBJ1-1	.	TGTACCAGCCTAGGGAACACTGAAGCTTTCTTT	CTSLGNTEAFF
13	TRBV21-1	TRBJ2-5	.	TGTGCCAGCAGCAATGGTTGTGGGCGGGAGCAGTACTTC	CASSNGCGREQYF
15	TRBV7-6	TRBJ2-3	.	TGTGCCAGCAGCTCGATTGGGGAGATCACAGATACGCAGTATTTT	CASSSIGEITDTQYF
14	TRBV11-2	TRBJ2-7	.	TGTGCCAGCAGCTCAAGCGAGAGCTCCTACGAGCAGTACTTC	CASSSSESSYEQYF
13	TRBV4-2	TRBJ2-7	.	TGTGCCAGCAGCCAAGAGAGATCCTACGAGCAGTACTTC	CASSQERSYEQYF
12	TRBV10-2	TRBJ2-7	TRBD2	TGCGCCAGCAGTGATAAGCGGGGAGTGCAGTACTTC	CASSDKRGVQYF
14	TRBV7-2	TRBJ1-2	.	TGTGCCAGCAGCTTTCAGACAGACCTCTTTGGCTACACCTTC	CASSFQTDLFGYTF
15	TRBV11-2	TRBJ1-1	.	TGTGCCAGCAGCTTAGTGGCAGGAGGGAACACTGAAGCTTTCTTT	CASSLVAGGNTEAFF
16	TRBV11-2	TRBJ1-2	.	TGTGCCAGCAGCTTAGATGGGACGGGGGTTAACTATGGCTACACCTTC	CASSLDGTGVNYGYTF
13	TRBV28	TRBJ1-1	.	TGTGCCAGCAGTCCCGGGATCCTTGGTGAAGCTTTCTTT	CASSPGILGEAFF
16	TRBV6-6	TRBJ2-3	TRBD2	TGTGCCAGCAGTTACTCTCGGCTAGCGGGCACAGATACGCAGTATTTT	CASSYSRLAGTDTQYF
18	TRBV29-1	TRBJ2-7	TRBD2	TGCAGCGTTGTTGAGGGACTAGCGGGAGGGCCAGTTACCTACGAGCAGTACTTC	CSVVEGLAGGPVTYEQYF
16	TRBV19	TRBJ2-2	TRBD2	TGTGCCAGTATAACAGCGGGAGCGAGGAACACCGGGGAGCTGTTTTTT	CASITAGARNTGELFF
13	TRBV11-3	TRBJ1-1	.	TGTGCCAGCAGCTTAGATTACAGGACTGAAGCTTTCTTT	CASSLDYRTEAFF
17	TRBV28	TRBJ2-7	TRBD1	TGTGCCAGCAGCAACGCCCAGGGGGCGTGGGGGTTATACGAGCAGTACTTC	CASSNAQGAWGLYEQYF
13	TRBV29-1	TRBJ2-7	.	TGCAGCGTTCAAGCTAGCCCAGGCGCCGAGCAGTACTTC	CSVQASPGAEQYF
15	TRBV6-4	TRBJ2-3	TRBD1	TGTGCCAGCAGTGCGGGACAGGGATACACAGATACGCAGTATTTT	CASSAGQGYTDTQYF
15	TRBV28	TRBJ1-1	TRBD1	TGTGCCAGCTCGGGACAGGGTCATGGGCACACTGAAGCTTTCTTT	CASSGQGHGHTEAFF
14	TRBV6-6	TRBJ2-1	.	TGTGCCAGCAGCTTGAGTAGATCCTACAATGAGCAGTTCTTC	CASSLSRSYNEQFF
15	TRBV2	TRBJ2-1	.	TGTGCCAGCAGACGACTAGAAGGGCATTTCAAGGAGCAGTTCTTC	CASRRLEGHFKEQFF
14	TRBV30	TRBJ2-7	TRBD2	TGTGCCTGGAGTGTACCCCGCGGGAGGGACGAGCAGTACTTC	CAWSVPRGRDEQYF
14	TRBV7-3	TRBJ2-1	.	TGTGCCAGCAGCTCGGACAGTTCCTACAATGAGCAGTTCTTC	CASSSDSSYNEQFF
15	TRBV19	TRBJ2-7	TRBD2	TGTGCCAGTAGTTGGACGGGACTAAATTCCTACGAGCAGTACTTC	CASSWTGLNSYEQYF
13	TRBV29-1	TRBJ1-1	TRBD1	TGCAGCGTTGAGGGGGCAGGGGGAACTGAAGCTTTCTTT	CSVEGAGGTEAFF
15	TRBV6-5	TRBJ2-7	TRBD2	TGTGCCAGCAGTTACGGGACTAGCGGCACCTACGAGCAGTACTTC	CASSYGTSGTYEQYF
13	TRBV6-1	TRBJ2-7	.	TGTGCCAGCGGGCGGACGGACTTATACGAGCAGTACTTC	CASGRTDLYEQYF
19	TRBV30	TRBJ2-2	.	TGTGCCTGGAGTGTCATTGTTAACCGGGGACTCCCCCCAACCGGGGAGCTGTTTTTT	CAWSVIVNRGLPPTGELFF